What follows are 23 T cell receptor beta chains derived from one specimen sequenced in a study of Graves' ophthalmopathy and Graves' hyperthyroidism. RNA transcripts were the template, and TCR beta CDR3 regions were amplified from them. RT-PCR with HTBI primers came first, then second-round multiplex PCR. TCRdb re-derived calls from the multiplex PCR reads in MiXCR, one entry per CDR3 protein. In the table there are about 740,000 distinct CDR3 sequences, around 40% of which are singletons. The sample comprised peripheral blood. These receptors were obtained from an adult man with Graves' ophthalmopathy.

The J gene is TRBJ2-5, the V gene TRBV2; D gene ambiguous. Germline CDR1 is SNHLY and CDR2 is FYNNEI. The CDR3 is made up of 14 amino acids. V lost 5 bases, J lost 5 bases, and 15 bases lay in between. The CDR3 nucleotides read TGTGCCAGCAGTCCGGGCGAGACTCGGGAGACCCAGTACTTC. Amino acids: CASSPGETRETQYF.

The J gene is TRBJ2-2, the V gene TRBV9; TRBD2 might be the D (5 bases). Germline V gives CDR1 SGDLS, CDR2 YYNGEE. Trimming removed 4 bases at V and 7 bases at J, with 11 bases between. CDR3 length: 13 residues. This chain's CDR3 is CASSPSGSGELFF. As DNA, the CDR3 is TGTGCCAGCAGCCCAAGTGGGAGCGGGGAGCTGTTTTTT.

The chain combines TRBV25-1 with TRBJ1-1; D uncertain. This CDR3 spans 12 amino acids. The germline CDR1 and CDR2 sequences are MGHDK and SYGVNS. V was cut by 5 bases and J by 5 bases, with 9 bases left in between. CDR3 DNA sequence: TGTGCCAGCAGTCCTCGACGGACTGAAGCTTTCTTT. As protein: CASSPRRTEAFF.

This clonotype was observed many times. The chain employs TRBV7-9 and TRBJ1-1; the D is unclear. The germline V and J ends were trimmed by 5 bases and 0 bases, with 10 bases remaining between them. CDR1 SEHNR and CDR2 FQNEAQ come from the germline V gene (reference sequence). CDR3 length equals 14 residues. The CDR3 region is CASSPDIVNTEAFF. CDR3 in DNA: TGTGCCAGCAGCCCGGATATCGTGAACACTGAAGCTTTCTTT.

This clonotype showed up many times. The V and J genes are TRBV2 and TRBJ2-6; D is perhaps TRBD1 (6 bases). The V gene lost 3 bases and the J gene lost 2 bases, with 8 bases spanning the gap. Germline assignment: CDR1 SNHLY and CDR2 FYNNEI. CDR3 length equals 15 residues. The CDR3, as DNA: TGTGCCAGCAGTGAGGGGGCGACTGGGGCCAACGTCCTGACTTTC. The encoded protein is CASSEGATGANVLTF.

J is TRBJ1-4 and V is TRBV25-1, with D hard to call. The CDR3 is 14 amino acids. Germline V lookup: CDR1 MGHDK, CDR2 SYGVNS. Deletions cut 8 bases from V and 4 bases from J, with 14 bases between. The CDR3 is CASSPRSDNEKLFF. CDR3 nucleotides: TGTGCCAGCTCGCCAAGGTCAGATAATGAAAAACTGTTTTTT.

This clonotype came up many times. The chain links TRBV7-2 to TRBJ2-6; no clear D. Germline CDR1 and CDR2: SGHTA and FQGNSA. There are 15 residues in the CDR3. V was pared by 4 bases and J by 0 bases, with 7 bases between. CDR3 DNA sequence: TGTGCCAGCAGCTCCTTCGTCTCTGGGGCCAACGTCCTGACTTTC. This gives the protein CASSSFVSGANVLTF.

This clonotype was picked up a small number of times. V and J are TRBV19 and TRBJ1-1; D possibly corresponds to TRBD1 (5 bases). Germline V gene data show CDR1 as LNHDA and CDR2 as SQIVND (reference sequence). The CDR3 consists of 14 residues. The V and J ends lost 3 bases and 6 bases respectively, with 14 bases between them. Here the CDR3 DNA reads TGTGCCAGTAGTATCGGGGCCGCGACCCCTGAAGCTTTCTTT. Its translation is CASSIGAATPEAFF.

This clonotype came up many times. The chain joins TRBV7-9 to TRBJ1-6; TRBD1 might be the D (5 bases). The CDR3 spans 14 residues. The germline gives CDR1 SEHNR, CDR2 FQNEAQ (reference sequence). Trimming cost V 4 bases and J 6 bases, with 10 bases left between them. CDR3 sequence: CASSYPGFNSPLHF. Here the CDR3 DNA reads TGTGCCAGCAGCTACCCAGGGTTTAATTCACCCCTCCACTTT.

The chain uses TRBV13 and TRBJ2-5; 7 positions match TRBD1. This CDR3 comprises 14 residues. J lost 4 bases, V lost 6 bases, and 8 bases had no gene match. From germline, CDR1 is PRHDT and CDR2 FYEKMQ (reference sequence). The DNA for the CDR3 is TGTGCCAGCAGTGGAGAACAGGGGATAGAGACCCAGTACTTC. This sequence encodes CASSGEQGIETQYF.

This rearrangement joins TRBV7-9 to TRBJ1-1; 7 positions match TRBD1. Trimming at V came to 4 bases and at J to 6 bases, leaving 11 bases not matched to a gene. Germline-derived CDR1 and CDR2 are SEHNR and FQNEAQ (reference sequence). This CDR3 contains 15 residues. The CDR3 bases are TGTGCCAGCAGCTCCTTGCTGACAGGGCGGGCTGAAGCTTTCTTT. Translating gives CASSSLLTGRAEAFF.

This clonotype was counted a few times. The J gene is TRBJ2-7, the V gene TRBV14, with a possible D match to TRBD2 (5 bases). This CDR3 comprises 14 residues. V was clipped by 4 bases and J by 5 bases, with 15 bases between them. The V gene's germline CDR1 is SGHDN and CDR2 FVKESK. The CDR3 spells CASSPGLAFNEQYF. The CDR3 region has the DNA TGTGCCAGCAGCCCTGGGCTAGCATTCAACGAGCAGTACTTC.

The rearrangement uses TRBV19 and TRBJ2-7, with D tentatively TRBD2 (6 bases). V lost 8 bases, J lost 4 bases, and 21 bases lay in between. CDR1 and CDR2 (germline): LNHDA, SQIVND (reference sequence). The CDR3 consists of 15 residues. Here the CDR3 reads CASQPGSGPGYEQYF. The CDR3 region has the DNA TGTGCCAGTCAACCAGGGAGCGGGCCGGGGTACGAGCAGTACTTC.

Comment on this clonotype: Compared with germline, one end of the junction differs, possibly owing to a read error. V usage is TRBV20-1 and J usage is TRBJ1-3; weak D call: TRBD1 (6 bases). The CDR3 runs to 14 residues. CDR1 is DFQATT and CDR2 is SNEGSKA in the germline V gene (reference sequence). This CDR3 reads CGAQDSETGSTIYF. CDR3 coding DNA: TGCGGTGCTCAGGACAGCGAAACTGGAAGCACCATATATTTT.

The V gene is TRBV2, the J gene TRBJ2-7; TRBD1 aligns across 7 bases. Germline CDR1 is SNHLY and CDR2 is FYNNEI. The CDR3 length is 17 residues. V lost 5 bases and J lost 5; bases outside the gene matches: 18. The CDR3 region has the DNA TGTGCCAGCAGTCTCAGTGAGTGGACAGGCCCATCTGACGAGCAGTACTTC. It codes for CASSLSEWTGPSDEQYF.

In this sample, this clonotype turned up many times. The chain's CDR3 is CASSLRGGDEQYF. In nucleotides, the CDR3 is TGTGCCAGCAGCTTGCGAGGGGGGGACGAGCAGTACTTC. The rearrangement uses TRBV5-8 and TRBJ2-7; tentative D call: TRBD2 (7 bases). The CDR3 contains 13 residues. CDR1 is SGHTS, CDR2 YDEGEE, per germline. Trimming removed 1 base from V and 5 bases from J, with 10 bases in between. Full variable domain (rest looked up from reference TRBV5-8 and TRBJ2-7): EAGVTQSPTHLIKTRGQQATLRCSPISGHTSVYWYQQALGLGLQFLLWYDEGEERNRGNFPPRFSGRQFPNYSSELNVNALELEDSALYLCASSLRGGDEQYFGPGTRLTVT.

This clonotype has only a few counts. The chain uses TRBV5-6 and TRBJ1-4; possible D gene TRBD1, 6 bases. Looked up from germline, CDR1 is SGHDT and CDR2 is YYEEEE. V shed 4 bases and J shed 0 bases, with 16 bases lying between them. The CDR3 has 17 residues. The CDR3 DNA is TGTGCCAGCAGCCCTCATGGGACACCTTCAACTAATGAAAAACTGTTTTTT. Translating it yields CASSPHGTPSTNEKLFF.

This rearrangement joins TRBV25-1 to TRBJ1-2, with a weak D call TRBD1 (5 bases). The length of the CDR3 is 15 residues. Trimming took off 5 bases at V and 7 bases at J, with 20 bases between the two ends. Germline values: CDR1 MGHDK, CDR2 SYGVNS. The CDR3 protein is CASSLYADKFGGYTF. The DNA of the CDR3 is TGTGCCAGCAGTTTATACGCGGACAAGTTCGGTGGCTACACCTTC.

This clonotype was seen ten or more times. The chain has TRBV20-1 and TRBJ2-5, with TRBD2 matching 11 bases. The CDR3 sequence is 15 residues long. The germline gives CDR1 DFQATT, CDR2 SNEGSKA (reference sequence). The ends lost 5 bases at V and 0 bases at J; junction bases unmatched: 5. The CDR3 DNA reads TGCAGTGCTTGGGGGACTAGCGGACACCAAGAGACCCAGTACTTC. Translation gives CSAWGTSGHQETQYF.

With respect to this clonotype: This clone may be a read error of a much larger clone one base away. The V and J genes are TRBV20-1 and TRBJ2-7; TRBD2 is a possible D gene (7 bases). The CDR3 spans 12 residues. V was pared by 5 bases and J by 10 bases, with 18 bases between. The germline V gene encodes CDR1 DFQATT and CDR2 SNEGSKA (reference sequence). CDR3 nucleotide sequence: TGCAGTGCTCCGCCTGGGGGGGCCGATCAGTACTTC. This gives the protein CSAPPGGADQYF.

This sequence joins TRBV10-3 and TRBJ1-2; 9 bases agree with TRBD1. V lost 5 bases to trimming and J lost 8 bases; unmatched junction nucleotides: 9. The length of the CDR3 is 14 residues. CDR1 is ENHRY, CDR2 SYGVKD, per germline. CDR3 bases: TGTGCCATCAGTCGGACAGGGGAAGTCGGCGGCTACACCTTC. It yields the protein CAISRTGEVGGYTF.

This clonotype was recorded at least ten times. The genes are TRBV2 and TRBJ1-1, with 7 bases lining up with TRBD1. This CDR3 is built from 14 residues. Germline V gene lookup returns CDR1 SNHLY and CDR2 FYNNEI. V gave up 7 bases and J gave up 1 base; unmatched junction bases: 6. DNA of the CDR3: TGTGCCAGCAAAAGGACAGGCCAGAACACTGAAGCTTTCTTT. Its translation: CASKRTGQNTEAFF.

The chain joins TRBV29-1 to TRBJ1-2; tentatively, D is TRBD1 (6 bases). V gave up 7 bases and J gave up 2 bases, with 11 bases separating them. The CDR3 is 12 amino acids. Germline V lookup: CDR1 SQVTM, CDR2 ANQGSEA. The CDR3, as DNA: TGCAGCGCAGGGGACGGGAACTATGGCTACACCTTC. This encodes CSAGDGNYGYTF.